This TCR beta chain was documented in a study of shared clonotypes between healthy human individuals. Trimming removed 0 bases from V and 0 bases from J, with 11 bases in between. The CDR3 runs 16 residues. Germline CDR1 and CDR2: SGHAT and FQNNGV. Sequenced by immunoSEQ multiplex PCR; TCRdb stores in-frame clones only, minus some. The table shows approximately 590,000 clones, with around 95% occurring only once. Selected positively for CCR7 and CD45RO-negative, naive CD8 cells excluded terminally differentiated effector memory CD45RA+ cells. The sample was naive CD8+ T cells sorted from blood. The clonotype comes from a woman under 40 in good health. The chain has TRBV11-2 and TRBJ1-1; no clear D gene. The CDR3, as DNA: TGTGCCAGCAGCTTAGATTTAGAGACACTGAACACTGAAGCTTTCTTT. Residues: CASSLDLETLNTEAFF.